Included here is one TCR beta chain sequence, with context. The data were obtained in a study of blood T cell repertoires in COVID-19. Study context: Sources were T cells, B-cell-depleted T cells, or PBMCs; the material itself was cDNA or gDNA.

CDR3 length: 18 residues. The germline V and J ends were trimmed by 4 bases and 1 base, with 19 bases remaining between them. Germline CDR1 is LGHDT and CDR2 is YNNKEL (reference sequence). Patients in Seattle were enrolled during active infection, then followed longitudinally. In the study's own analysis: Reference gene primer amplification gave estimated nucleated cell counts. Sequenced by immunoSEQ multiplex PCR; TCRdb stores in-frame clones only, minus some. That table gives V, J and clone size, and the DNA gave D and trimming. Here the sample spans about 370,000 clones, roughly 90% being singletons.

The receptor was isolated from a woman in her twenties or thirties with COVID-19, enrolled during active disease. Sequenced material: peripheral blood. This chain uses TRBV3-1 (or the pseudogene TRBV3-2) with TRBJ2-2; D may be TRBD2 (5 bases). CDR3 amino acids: CASSPRTGLPLNTGELFF. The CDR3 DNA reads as TGTGCCAGCAGCCCCCGGACCGGACTGCCTCTGAACACCGGGGAGCTGTTTTTT.